The rows below give T cell receptor beta chains drawn from one sample of a study of T cell responses to AZD1222 COVID-19 vaccine. TCRdb keeps only in-frame clones here, not all; method: immunoSEQ multiplex PCR. Here the sample spans tens of thousands of clones, 80% being singletons. Specimen: peripheral blood, collected on day 0 of AZD1222 vaccination. The receptors were gathered from an adult in good health. The CDR3 runs from the conserved cysteine through the conserved F or W. The D gene is left open where the match is weak. Clone sizes are given selectively: once, few, many, or a class where the clone is expanded.

v_call: TRBV5-1
j_call: TRBJ1-1
d_call: -
clone_size: -
cdr3_aa: CASKGNTEAFF
cdr3_nt: TGCGCCAGCAAGGGGAACACTGAAGCTTTCTTT

v_call: TRBV7-8
j_call: TRBJ1-1
d_call: -
clone_size: once
cdr3_aa: CASSPPLGGTEAFF
cdr3_nt: TGTGCCAGCAGCCCCCCTTTGGGGGGCACTGAAGCTTTCTTT

v_call: TRBV4-2
j_call: TRBJ2-3
d_call: TRBD2
clone_size: -
cdr3_aa: CASSQDGSGGANTQYF
cdr3_nt: TGTGCCAGCAGCCAAGACGGTAGCGGGGGGGCGAATACGCAGTATTTT

v_call: TRBV5-1
j_call: TRBJ2-7
d_call: -
clone_size: -
cdr3_aa: CASSLSTSSYEQYF
cdr3_nt: TGCGCCAGCAGCTTGTCGACTAGCTCCTACGAGCAGTACTTC

v_call: TRBV5-1
j_call: TRBJ2-1
d_call: -
clone_size: -
cdr3_aa: CASQGKSSYNEQFF
cdr3_nt: TGCGCCAGCCAAGGGAAGAGCTCCTACAATGAGCAGTTCTTC

v_call: TRBV24-1
j_call: TRBJ2-3
d_call: TRBD2
clone_size: -
cdr3_aa: CATGTSGGRGDTQYF
cdr3_nt: TGTGCCACCGGGACTAGCGGGGGGCGGGGAGATACGCAGTATTTT

v_call: TRBV5-6
j_call: TRBJ1-6
d_call: -
clone_size: -
cdr3_aa: CASSSTDFSPLHF
cdr3_nt: TGTGCCAGCAGCTCGACGGATTTTTCACCCCTCCACTTT

v_call: TRBV7-2
j_call: TRBJ2-3
d_call: -
clone_size: -
cdr3_aa: CASSSQGTTDTQYF
cdr3_nt: TGTGCCAGCAGCTCTCAGGGGACCACAGATACGCAGTATTTT

v_call: TRBV13
j_call: TRBJ2-4
d_call: TRBD2
clone_size: -
cdr3_aa: CASSLNGPAGGRYF
cdr3_nt: TGTGCCAGCAGCTTAAATGGCCCCGCGGGGGGGCGATACTTC

v_call: TRBV29-1
j_call: TRBJ2-7
d_call: -
clone_size: -
cdr3_aa: CSVEDGVQRRVNEQYF
cdr3_nt: TGCAGCGTTGAAGATGGGGTTCAGCGCAGGGTGAACGAGCAGTACTTC

v_call: TRBV3-1/TRBV3-2
j_call: TRBJ2-1
d_call: -
clone_size: -
cdr3_aa: CASSPAAHNEQFF
cdr3_nt: TGTGCCAGCAGCCCGGCGGCTCACAATGAGCAGTTCTTC

v_call: TRBV6-4
j_call: TRBJ1-2
d_call: TRBD1
clone_size: -
cdr3_aa: CASSDGTAGRGGYTF
cdr3_nt: TGTGCCAGCAGTGACGGGACAGCAGGAAGGGGTGGCTACACCTTC

v_call: TRBV19
j_call: TRBJ1-1
d_call: -
clone_size: -
cdr3_aa: CASSIELNTEAFF
cdr3_nt: TGTGCCAGTAGTATAGAGTTGAACACTGAAGCTTTCTTT

v_call: TRBV4-2
j_call: TRBJ2-3
d_call: -
clone_size: once
cdr3_aa: CASSRGRESTDTQYF
cdr3_nt: TGTGCCAGCAGCCGTGGACGGGAAAGCACAGATACGCAGTATTTT

v_call: TRBV23-1
j_call: TRBJ1-1
d_call: -
clone_size: few
cdr3_aa: CASRRPAGKVMNTEAFF
cdr3_nt: TGCGCCAGCAGGAGGCCGGCAGGGAAGGTTATGAACACTGAAGCTTTCTTT

v_call: TRBV14
j_call: TRBJ2-1
d_call: TRBD2
clone_size: -
cdr3_aa: CASSQDRLAGAHYLHYNEQFF
cdr3_nt: TGTGCCAGCAGCCAAGATCGGCTAGCGGGAGCCCACTACCTTCACTACAATGAGCAGTTCTTC